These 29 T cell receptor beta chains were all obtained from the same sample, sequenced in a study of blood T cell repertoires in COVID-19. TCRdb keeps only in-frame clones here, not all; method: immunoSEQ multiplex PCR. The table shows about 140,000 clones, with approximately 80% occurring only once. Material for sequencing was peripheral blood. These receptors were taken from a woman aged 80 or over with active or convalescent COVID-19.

The CDR3 sequence is CASSRRETGANVLTF. The DNA of the CDR3 is TGTGCCAGCAGCCGCAGGGAAACTGGGGCCAACGTCCTGACTTTC. The V call is TRBV6-6, the J call TRBJ2-6; the D gene is possibly TRBD1 (5 bases). Deletions cut 6 bases from V and 2 bases from J, with 11 bases between. Germline values: CDR1 MNHNY, CDR2 SVGAGI (reference sequence). The CDR3 has 15 amino acids.

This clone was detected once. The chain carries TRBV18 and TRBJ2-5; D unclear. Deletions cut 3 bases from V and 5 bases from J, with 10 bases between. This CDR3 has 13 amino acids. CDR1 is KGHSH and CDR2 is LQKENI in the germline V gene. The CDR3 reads CASSPQSYETQYF. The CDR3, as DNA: TGTGCCAGCTCACCCCAGTCATATGAGACCCAGTACTTC.

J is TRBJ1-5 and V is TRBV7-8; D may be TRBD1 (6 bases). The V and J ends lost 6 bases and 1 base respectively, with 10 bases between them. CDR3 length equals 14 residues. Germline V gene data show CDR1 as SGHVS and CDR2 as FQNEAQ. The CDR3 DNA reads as TGTGCCAGCAGTCGGACAGCAAGCAATCAGCCCCAGCATTTT. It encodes CASSRTASNQPQHF.

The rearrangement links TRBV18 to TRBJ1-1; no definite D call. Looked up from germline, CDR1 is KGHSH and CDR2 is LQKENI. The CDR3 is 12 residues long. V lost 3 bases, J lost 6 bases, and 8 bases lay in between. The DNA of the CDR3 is TGTGCCAGCTCACCTTCCGTTTCTGAAGCTTTCTTT. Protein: CASSPSVSEAFF.

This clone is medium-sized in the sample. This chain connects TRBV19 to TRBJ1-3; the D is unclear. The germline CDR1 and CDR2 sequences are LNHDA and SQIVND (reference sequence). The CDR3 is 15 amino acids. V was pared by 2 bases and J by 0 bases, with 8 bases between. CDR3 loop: CASSILPGSGNTIYF. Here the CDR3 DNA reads TGTGCCAGTAGTATATTGCCGGGCTCTGGAAACACCATATATTTT.

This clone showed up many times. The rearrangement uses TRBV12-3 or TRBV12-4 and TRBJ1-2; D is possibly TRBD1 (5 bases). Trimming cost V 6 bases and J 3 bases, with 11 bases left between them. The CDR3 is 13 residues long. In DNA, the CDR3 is TGTGCCAGCAGACAACAGGATTACTATGGCTACACCTTC. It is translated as CASRQQDYYGYTF.

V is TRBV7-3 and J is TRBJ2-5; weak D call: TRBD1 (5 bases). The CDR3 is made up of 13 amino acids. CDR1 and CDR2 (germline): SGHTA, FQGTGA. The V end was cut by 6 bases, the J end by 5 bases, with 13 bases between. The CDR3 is CASSISQGETQYF. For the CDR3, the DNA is TGTGCCAGCAGTATTAGTCAGGGCGAGACCCAGTACTTC.

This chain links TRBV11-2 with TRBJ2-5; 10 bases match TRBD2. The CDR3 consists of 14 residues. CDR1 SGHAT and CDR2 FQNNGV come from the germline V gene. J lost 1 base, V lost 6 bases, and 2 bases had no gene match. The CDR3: CASRRTSGQETQYF. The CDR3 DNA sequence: TGTGCCAGCAGAAGGACTAGCGGCCAAGAGACCCAGTACTTC.

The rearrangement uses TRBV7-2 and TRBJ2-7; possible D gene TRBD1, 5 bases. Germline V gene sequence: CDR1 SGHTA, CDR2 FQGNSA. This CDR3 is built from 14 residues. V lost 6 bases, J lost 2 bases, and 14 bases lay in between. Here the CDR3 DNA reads TGTGCCAGCAGACTACAGGTTCCTCCCTACGAGCAGTACTTC. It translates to CASRLQVPPYEQYF.

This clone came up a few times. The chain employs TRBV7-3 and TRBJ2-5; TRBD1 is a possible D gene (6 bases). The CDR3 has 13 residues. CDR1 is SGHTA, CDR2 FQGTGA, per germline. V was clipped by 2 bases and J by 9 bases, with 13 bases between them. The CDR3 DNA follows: TGTGCCAGCAGCTTATTTCAGGGGATGGCCCAGTACTTC. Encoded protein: CASSLFQGMAQYF.

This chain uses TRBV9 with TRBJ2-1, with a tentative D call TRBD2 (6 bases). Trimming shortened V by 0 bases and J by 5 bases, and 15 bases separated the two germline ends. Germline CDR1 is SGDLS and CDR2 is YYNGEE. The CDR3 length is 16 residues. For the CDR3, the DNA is TGTGCCAGCAGCGTAGACCCTCGGGGGAAGGACAATGAGCAGTTCTTC. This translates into CASSVDPRGKDNEQFF.

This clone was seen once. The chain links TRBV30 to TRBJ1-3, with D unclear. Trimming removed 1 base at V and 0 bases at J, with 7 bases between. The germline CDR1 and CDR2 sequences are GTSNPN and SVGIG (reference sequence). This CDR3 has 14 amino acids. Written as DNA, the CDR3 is TGTGCCTGGAGTGCAGGTAGCTCTGGAAACACCATATATTTT. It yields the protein CAWSAGSSGNTIYF.

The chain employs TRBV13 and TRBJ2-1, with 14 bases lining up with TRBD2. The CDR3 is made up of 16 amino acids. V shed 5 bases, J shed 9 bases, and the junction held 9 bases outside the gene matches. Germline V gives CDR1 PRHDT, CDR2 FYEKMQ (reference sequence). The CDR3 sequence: CASSPRTSGGSSEQFF. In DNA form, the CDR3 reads TGTGCCAGCAGCCCACGGACTAGCGGGGGGTCCAGTGAGCAGTTCTTC.

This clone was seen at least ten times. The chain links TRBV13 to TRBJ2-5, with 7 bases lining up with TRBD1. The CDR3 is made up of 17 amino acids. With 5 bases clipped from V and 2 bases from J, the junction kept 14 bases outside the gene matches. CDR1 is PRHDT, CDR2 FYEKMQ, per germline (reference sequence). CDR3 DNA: TGTGCCAGCAGCCATACAAGAATTCCGGGACAGCAAGAGACCCAGTACTTC. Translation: CASSHTRIPGQQETQYF.

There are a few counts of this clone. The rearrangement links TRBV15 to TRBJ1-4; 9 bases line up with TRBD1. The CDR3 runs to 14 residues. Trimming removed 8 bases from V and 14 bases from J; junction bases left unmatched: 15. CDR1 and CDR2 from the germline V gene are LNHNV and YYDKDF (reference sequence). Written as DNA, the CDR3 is TGTGCCACCCAACCCGGGACAGGGAGGGGATGGCTGTTTTTT. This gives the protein CATQPGTGRGWLFF.

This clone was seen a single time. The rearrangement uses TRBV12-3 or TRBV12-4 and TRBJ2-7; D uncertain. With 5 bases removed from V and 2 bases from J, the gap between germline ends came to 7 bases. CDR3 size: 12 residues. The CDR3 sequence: CASSLDTYEQYF. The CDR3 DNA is TGTGCCAGCAGTCTTGACACCTACGAGCAGTACTTC.

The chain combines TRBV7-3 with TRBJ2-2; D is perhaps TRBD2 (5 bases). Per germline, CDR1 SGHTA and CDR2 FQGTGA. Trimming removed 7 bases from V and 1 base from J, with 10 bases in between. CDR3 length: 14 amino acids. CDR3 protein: CASTLGVNTGELFF. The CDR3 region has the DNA TGTGCCAGCACCCTCGGGGTGAACACCGGGGAGCTGTTTTTT.

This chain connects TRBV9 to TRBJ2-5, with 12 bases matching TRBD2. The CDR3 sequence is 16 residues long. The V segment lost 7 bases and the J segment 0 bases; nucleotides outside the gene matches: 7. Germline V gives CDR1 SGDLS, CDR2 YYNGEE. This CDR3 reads CASGRTSGAYQETQYF. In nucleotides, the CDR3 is TGTGCCAGCGGACGGACTAGCGGGGCATACCAAGAGACCCAGTACTTC.

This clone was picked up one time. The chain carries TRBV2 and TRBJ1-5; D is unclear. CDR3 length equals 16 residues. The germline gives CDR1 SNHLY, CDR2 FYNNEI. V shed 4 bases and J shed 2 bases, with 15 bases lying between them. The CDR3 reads CASSALRGIRNQPQHF. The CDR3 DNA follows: TGTGCCAGCAGTGCTTTACGGGGAATTCGCAATCAGCCCCAGCATTTT. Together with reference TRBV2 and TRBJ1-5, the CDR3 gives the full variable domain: EPEVTQTPSHQVTQMGQEVILRCVPISNHLYFYWYRQILGQKVEFLVSFYNNEISEKSEIFDDQFSVERPDGSNFTLKIRSTKLEDSAMYFCASSALRGIRNQPQHFGDGTRLSIL.

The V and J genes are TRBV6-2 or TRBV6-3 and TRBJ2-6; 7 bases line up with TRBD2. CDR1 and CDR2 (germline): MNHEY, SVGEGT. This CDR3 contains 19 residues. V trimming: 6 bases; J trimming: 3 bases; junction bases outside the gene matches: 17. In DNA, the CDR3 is TGTGCCAGCAGCCTCACCGCAACGGCTAGCGGCTTTGGGGCCAACGTCCTGACTTTC. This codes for CASSLTATASGFGANVLTF.

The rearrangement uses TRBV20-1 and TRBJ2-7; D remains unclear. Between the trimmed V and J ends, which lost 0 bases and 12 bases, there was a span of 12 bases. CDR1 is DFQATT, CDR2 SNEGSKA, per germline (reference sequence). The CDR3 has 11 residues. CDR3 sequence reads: CSARDLAASYF. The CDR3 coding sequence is TGCAGTGCTAGAGATCTCGCGGCTTCGTACTTC.

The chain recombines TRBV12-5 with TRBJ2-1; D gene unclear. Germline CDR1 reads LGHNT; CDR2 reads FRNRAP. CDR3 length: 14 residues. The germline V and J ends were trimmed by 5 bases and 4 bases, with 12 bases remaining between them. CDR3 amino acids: CASGQPDIYNEQFF. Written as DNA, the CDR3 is TGTGCTAGTGGTCAACCTGACATTTACAATGAGCAGTTCTTC.

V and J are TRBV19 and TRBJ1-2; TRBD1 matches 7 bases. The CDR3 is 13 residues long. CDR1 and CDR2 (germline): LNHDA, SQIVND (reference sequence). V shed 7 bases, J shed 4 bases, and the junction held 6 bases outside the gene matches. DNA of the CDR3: TGTGCCAGTATAGGACAGGTCGCCTATGGCTACACCTTC. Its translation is CASIGQVAYGYTF.

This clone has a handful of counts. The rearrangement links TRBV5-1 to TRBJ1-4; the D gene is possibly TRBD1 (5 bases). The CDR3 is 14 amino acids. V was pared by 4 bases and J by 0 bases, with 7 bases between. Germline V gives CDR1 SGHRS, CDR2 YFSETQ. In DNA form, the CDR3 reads TGCGCCAGCAGCGGGACTGCAACTAATGAAAAACTGTTTTTT. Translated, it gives CASSGTATNEKLFF.

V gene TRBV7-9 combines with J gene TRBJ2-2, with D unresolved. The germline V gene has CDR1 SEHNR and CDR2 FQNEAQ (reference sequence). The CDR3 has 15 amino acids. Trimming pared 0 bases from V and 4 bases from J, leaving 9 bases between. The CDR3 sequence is CASSLAVTGTGELFF. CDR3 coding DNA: TGTGCCAGCAGCTTAGCGGTGACTGGCACCGGGGAGCTGTTTTTT.

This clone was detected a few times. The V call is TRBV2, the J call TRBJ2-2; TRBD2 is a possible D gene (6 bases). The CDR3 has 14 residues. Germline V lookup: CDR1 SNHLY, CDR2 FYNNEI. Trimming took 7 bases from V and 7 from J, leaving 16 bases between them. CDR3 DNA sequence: TGTGCCAGCAATCGGCGGGGAGTAAGCGGGGAGCTGTTTTTT. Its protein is CASNRRGVSGELFF.

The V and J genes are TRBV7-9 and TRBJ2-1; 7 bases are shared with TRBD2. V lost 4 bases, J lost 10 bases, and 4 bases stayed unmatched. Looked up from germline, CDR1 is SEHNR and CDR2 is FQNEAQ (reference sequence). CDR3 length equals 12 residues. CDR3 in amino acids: CASSSQAGEQFF. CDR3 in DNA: TGTGCCAGCAGCTCCCAAGCGGGGGAGCAGTTCTTC.

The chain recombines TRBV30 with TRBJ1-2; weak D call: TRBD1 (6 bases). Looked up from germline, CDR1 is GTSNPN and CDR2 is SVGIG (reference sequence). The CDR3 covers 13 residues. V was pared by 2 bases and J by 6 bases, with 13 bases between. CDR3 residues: CAWSFWQGNGYTF. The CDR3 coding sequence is TGTGCCTGGAGTTTTTGGCAGGGGAATGGCTACACCTTC.

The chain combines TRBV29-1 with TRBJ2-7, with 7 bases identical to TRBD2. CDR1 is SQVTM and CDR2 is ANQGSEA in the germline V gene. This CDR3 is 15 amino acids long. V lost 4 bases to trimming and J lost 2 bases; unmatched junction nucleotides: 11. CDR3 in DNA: TGCAGCGTTGTTCGCGTCGGGAGGCAGGCCTACGAGCAGTACTTC. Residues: CSVVRVGRQAYEQYF.